The entry below describes one TCR beta chain. Its antigen is currently unknown. This record belongs to a study of CD8 T cells in ankylosing spondylitis. Making use of molecular barcodes, quantitative 5'-RACE generated TCR beta libraries. TCRdb used MiXCR to reprocess the 5' RACE reads, holding one entry per CDR3 protein. Of about 700,000 distinct CDR3 sequences in the sample, about 20% were seen once. The CDR3 has 13 amino acids. Deletions cut 2 bases from V and 1 base from J, with 6 bases between. CDR1 is GTSNPN, CDR2 SVGIG, per germline (reference sequence). General study results and limits: A motif of 7 to 9 highly homologous TCR beta variants was seen as apparently characteristic of ankylosing spondylitis blood. Disease-linked clones bore a CD8+ phenotype and were relatively rare in peripheral blood.

The gene calls are TRBV30 and TRBJ2-4, with D tentatively TRBD2 (6 bases). The TCR sequence derives from a male donor with ankylosing spondylitis. Sequencing input: blood, either unsorted or a sorted T cell fraction (not recorded which). As DNA, the CDR3 is TGTGCCTGGAGTCGGGGGGCCAAAAACATTCAGTACTTC. This sequence encodes CAWSRGAKNIQYF.